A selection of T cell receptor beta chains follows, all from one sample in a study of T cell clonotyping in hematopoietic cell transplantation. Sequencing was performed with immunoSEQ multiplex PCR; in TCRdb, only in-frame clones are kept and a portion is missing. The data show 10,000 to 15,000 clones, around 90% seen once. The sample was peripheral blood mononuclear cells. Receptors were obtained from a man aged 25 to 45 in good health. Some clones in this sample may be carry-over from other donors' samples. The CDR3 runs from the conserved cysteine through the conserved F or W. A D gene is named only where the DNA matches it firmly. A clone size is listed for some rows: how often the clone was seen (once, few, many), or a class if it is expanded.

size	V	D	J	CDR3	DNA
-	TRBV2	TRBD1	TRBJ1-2	CARLTGTGEYYGYTF	TGTGCCAGACTTACCGGGACAGGGGAATACTATGGCTACACCTTC
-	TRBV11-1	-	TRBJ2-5	CASRREGPKGETQYF	TGTGCCAGCAGACGAGAGGGTCCAAAGGGGGAGACCCAGTACTTC
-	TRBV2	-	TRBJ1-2	CASSESRDGYTF	TGTGCCAGCAGTGAAAGCAGGGATGGCTACACCTTC
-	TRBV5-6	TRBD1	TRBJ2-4	CASSLEGAIAKNIQYF	TGTGCCAGCAGCTTGGAGGGGGCAATAGCCAAAAACATTCAGTACTTC
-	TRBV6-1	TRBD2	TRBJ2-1	CASISGGAGNEQFF	TGTGCCAGTATTAGCGGGGGGGCCGGTAATGAGCAGTTCTTC
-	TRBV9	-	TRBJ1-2	CASSTPRGASYGYTF	TGTGCCAGCAGCACCCCCCGGGGGGCAAGCTATGGCTACACCTTC
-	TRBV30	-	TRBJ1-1	CAWSTEAHTEAFF	TGTGCCTGGAGTACGGAGGCTCACACTGAAGCTTTCTTT
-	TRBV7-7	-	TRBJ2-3	CASSQDSGFTDTQYF	TGTGCTAGCAGCCAGGACTCAGGGTTCACAGATACGCAGTATTTT
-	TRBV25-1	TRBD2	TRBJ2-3	CASSRTSGGTDTQYF	TGTGCCAGCAGTCGGACTAGCGGGGGCACAGATACGCAGTATTTT
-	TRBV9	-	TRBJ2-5	CASSVGGIQETQYF	TGTGCCAGCAGCGTAGGCGGAATCCAAGAGACCCAGTACTTC
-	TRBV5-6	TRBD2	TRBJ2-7	CASTNSGATYEQYF	TGTGCCAGCACCAATAGCGGGGCCACCTACGAGCAGTACTTC
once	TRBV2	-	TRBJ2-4	CASSEDGTGQGIQYF	TGTGCCAGCAGTGAAGATGGAACGGGCCAAGGGATTCAGTACTTC
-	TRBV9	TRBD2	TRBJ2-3	CASSAAPSPRGGPDTQYF	TGTGCCAGCAGCGCTGCCCCCTCTCCCCGGGGAGGGCCAGATACGCAGTATTTT
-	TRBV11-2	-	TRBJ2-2	CASSPKLELFF	TGTGCCAGCAGCCCGAAATTGGAGCTGTTTTTT
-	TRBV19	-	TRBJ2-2	CASTTLGGVPRELFF	TGTGCCAGTACCACTTTGGGGGGAGTGCCGCGGGAGCTGTTTTTT
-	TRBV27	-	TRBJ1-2	CASSPRSIFREANYGYTF	TGTGCCAGCAGTCCCCGCTCTATTTTCCGGGAAGCTAACTATGGCTACACCTTC
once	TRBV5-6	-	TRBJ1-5	CASSRSGGQPQHF	TGTGCCAGCAGCCGGTCCGGGGGTCAGCCCCAGCATTTT
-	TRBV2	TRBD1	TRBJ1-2	CASSLGQGRDGYTF	TGTGCCAGCAGTCTTGGACAGGGCAGGGATGGCTACACCTTC
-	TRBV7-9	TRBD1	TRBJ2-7	CASSLTGTGVAEQYF	TGTGCCAGCAGCTTAACCGGGACAGGGGTTGCCGAGCAGTACTTC
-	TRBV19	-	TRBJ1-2	CASSINGDGLFIYGYTF	TGTGCCAGTAGTATAAATGGGGACGGACTATTTATCTATGGCTACACCTTC
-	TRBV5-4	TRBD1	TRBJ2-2	CASTIAGTGFGGELFF	TGTGCCAGCACCATTGCCGGGACAGGGTTTGGCGGGGAGCTGTTTTTT
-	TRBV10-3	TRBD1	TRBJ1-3	CAIRAGTGKGNTIYF	TGTGCCATCAGAGCCGGGACAGGGAAAGGAAACACCATATATTTT
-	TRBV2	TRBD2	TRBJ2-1	CASCLGTSGETYNEQFF	TGTGCCAGCTGTCTAGGGACTAGCGGGGAAACCTACAATGAGCAGTTCTTC
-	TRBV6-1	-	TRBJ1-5	CASGPRAGGDQPQHF	TGTGCCAGCGGACCTCGGGCAGGAGGGGATCAGCCCCAGCATTTT
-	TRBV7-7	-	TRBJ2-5	CASSNGWNRIETQYF	TGTGCTAGCAGCAATGGGTGGAATAGAATAGAGACCCAGTACTTC
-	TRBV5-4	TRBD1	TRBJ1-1	CASSWDRENTEAFF	TGTGCCAGCAGCTGGGACAGGGAGAACACTGAAGCTTTCTTT
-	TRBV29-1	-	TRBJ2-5	CSALGPFQETQYF	TGCAGCGCCCTGGGACCGTTCCAAGAGACCCAGTACTTC
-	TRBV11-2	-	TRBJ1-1	CASSLEPGPLAEAFF	TGTGCCAGCAGCTTAGAGCCAGGGCCTTTAGCTGAAGCTTTCTTT
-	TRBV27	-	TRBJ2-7	CASSLRGWSSYEQYF	TGTGCCAGCAGTCTCAGGGGCTGGAGCTCCTACGAGCAGTACTTC
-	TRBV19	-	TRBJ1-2	CATLARYGYTF	TGTGCCACCCTGGCGAGGTATGGCTACACCTTC
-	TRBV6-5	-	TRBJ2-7	CASSLDTYEQYF	TGTGCCAGCAGTTTGGACACCTACGAGCAGTACTTC
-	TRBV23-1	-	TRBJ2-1	CASSHLCVGTNSRNEQFF	TGCGCCAGCAGTCACCTCTGTGTAGGGACAAATTCGCGGAATGAGCAGTTCTTC
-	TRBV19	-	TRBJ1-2	CASSTQGSAGYGYTF	TGTGCCAGTAGTACTCAGGGGTCGGCAGGCTATGGCTACACCTTC
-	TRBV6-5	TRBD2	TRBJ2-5	CASRMTSGSGETQYF	TGTGCCAGCAGGATGACTAGCGGGAGCGGAGAGACCCAGTACTTC
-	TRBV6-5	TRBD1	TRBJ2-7	CASSGVGTAYEQYF	TGTGCCAGCAGTGGAGTAGGGACAGCCTACGAGCAGTACTTC
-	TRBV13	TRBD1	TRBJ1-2	CASSSLQGNYGYTF	TGTGCCAGCAGCAGTTTACAGGGGAACTATGGCTACACCTTC
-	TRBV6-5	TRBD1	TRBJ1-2	CASSPGQAYGYTF	TGTGCCAGCAGTCCTGGACAGGCCTATGGCTACACCTTC
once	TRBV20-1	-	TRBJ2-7	CSGLAAYEQYF	TGCAGTGGGCTCGCAGCCTACGAGCAGTACTTC
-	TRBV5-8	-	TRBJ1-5	CASRRGLGNQPQHF	TGTGCCAGCAGAAGGGGCTTGGGCAATCAGCCCCAGCATTTT
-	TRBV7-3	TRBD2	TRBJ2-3	CASSFQTGTSGRRSDTQYF	TGTGCCAGCAGTTTTCAGACCGGGACTAGCGGGAGGAGGTCAGATACGCAGTATTTT
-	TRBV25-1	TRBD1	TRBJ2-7	CASRQVGTGSHEQYF	TGTGCCAGCAGGCAGGTTGGGACAGGGTCCCACGAGCAGTACTTC
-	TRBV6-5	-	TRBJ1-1	CASSYSTAMGTEAFF	TGTGCCAGCAGTTACTCCACGGCGATGGGCACTGAAGCTTTCTTT
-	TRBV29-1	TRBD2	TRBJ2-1	CSAGLAGGTEQFF	TGCAGCGCAGGACTAGCGGGAGGTACTGAGCAGTTCTTC